These 3 T cell receptor beta chains originate from one sample sequenced in a study of blood T cells in healthy people across ages. With a J-beta primer mix and a sample-barcoded 5' primer, a second PCR ran about 7 to 12 cycles. TCRdb used MiXCR to reprocess the 5' RACE reads, holding one entry per CDR3 protein. This table holds around 700,000 distinct CDR3 sequences, approximately 25% found once. These same data were also listed under a study on T cells of mothers and their children.

The source material was blood. These receptors were taken from a boy between 10 and 17 years old in good health.

V is TRBV20-1 and J is TRBJ2-5, with 7 positions matching TRBD1. The better agreement between TRBJ2-1 and the DNA end casts doubt on the J call. This CDR3 has 11 amino acids. CDR1 and CDR2 (germline): DFQATT, SNEGSKA (reference sequence). The CDR3 protein is CSARDRGGQFF. CDR3 coding DNA: TGCAGTGCTCGGGACAGAGGGGGGCAGTTCTTC.

This clonotype has a count of ten or more. This sequence joins TRBV7-9 and TRBJ2-7; 10 nucleotides align to TRBD1. J gave up 3 bases and V 6 bases, and 5 bases lay outside the gene matches. This CDR3 region has 14 residues. Germline V gene sequence: CDR1 SEHNR, CDR2 FQNEAQ (reference sequence). The CDR3 region is CASSPGQGYYEQYF. The CDR3 coding sequence is TGTGCCAGCAGTCCGGGACAGGGGTACTACGAGCAGTACTTC.

In its sample, this clonotype was seen once. The chain joins TRBV29-1 to TRBJ1-1; the D gene is possibly TRBD1 (5 bases). CDR3 size: 13 residues. The V end lost 6 bases, the J end lost 0 bases, and 11 bases lay between the germline ends. The germline V gene encodes CDR1 SQVTM and CDR2 ANQGSEA. CDR3 DNA sequence: TGCAGCGTGCAGGGAATCATGAACACTGAAGCTTTCTTT. Its translation is CSVQGIMNTEAFF. Combining the CDR3 with reference TRBV29-1 and TRBJ1-1 gives the whole variable domain SAVISQKPSRDICQRGTSLTIQCQVDSQVTMMFWYRQQPGQSLTLIATANQGSEATYESGFVIDKFPISRPNLTFSTLTVSNMSPEDSSIYLCSVQGIMNTEAFFGQGTRLTVV.